The entry that follows covers one TCR beta chain sequence. Germline V gives CDR1 MRHNA, CDR2 SNTAGT. This CDR3 spans 18 amino acids. V lost 3 bases to trimming and J lost 9 bases; unmatched junction nucleotides: 18. With 60 Vbeta and 13 Jbeta primers, the PCR was carried out. Repertoires were generated with immunoSEQ multiplex PCR, while TCRdb's copy carries only in-frame clones and drops some. The listing contains 100,000 to 150,000 clones. The sample belongs to a study of cytomegalovirus exposure and HLA in healthy donors. The gene calls are TRBV6-4 and TRBJ2-1; TRBD2 matches at 9 bases. The TCR comes from a man in his forties or fifties in good health and CMV-seronegative. The sequenced sample consisted of PBMCs. CDR3 protein: CASSESSVSGRSQGEQFF. CDR3 in DNA: TGTGCCAGCAGTGAGTCGAGTGTAAGCGGGAGGTCCCAAGGTGAGCAGTTCTTC.